The source of this T cell receptor (beta chain) is a study of shared clonotypes between healthy human individuals (dated by TCRdb to the early 2020s). For context, the study as a whole: The cohort included three men and a couple of women between 18 and 49 years of age. For each donor, CD4 naive and CD4 memory were each run on three plates, CD8 naive on two plates, and CD8 memory on one plate. Per donor, leukapheresis produced somewhere between about 0.94 and 8.9 billion PBMCs. To increase sequencing depth and limit assay-specific biases, TCR repertoire library preparation and sequencing were carried out by different laboratories using diverse techniques. To estimate repertoire size and how much clonotype sharing occurs between individuals, the study deeply sequenced the blood TCR repertoires of several healthy adults.

Using the deep immunoSEQ assay, multiplex PCR amplified TCR CDR3 regions from genomic DNA. Extracted genomic DNA from each cell subset was distributed evenly across all wells of several immunoSEQ 96-well plates, and each plate was treated as a replicate. For sorted subsets, around 0.2 ug of genomic DNA, equivalent to around 29,000 T cell genomes, went into each replicate PCR. Purified libraries were measured with a Qubit 3.0 fluorometer, size-checked on a Bioanalyzer 2100, and measured again with the KAPA Library Quantification kit. Every immunoSEQ 96-well plate was sequenced on a dedicated single-read 150-cycle Illumina NextSeq 550 flow cell. The original methods were these. Because the immunoSEQ output held only junctional sequences and lacked quality scores, the filtering could not match the filtering applied to full-length reads. Sequences were annotated with PyIR, a Python wrapper for IgBLAST v1.9, using IMGT germline references to assign V/J genes and CDR3. Reads were removed for weak V/J assignments (E-value above 1e-6), missing CDR3, stop codons, out-of-frame junctions, or ambiguous translated residues. V3J clonotypes were defined as sequences sharing the same inferred V gene, J gene, and CDR3 amino acid sequence. The percentage overlap between two repertoires was calculated by dividing the number of shared unique clonotypes by the size of the smaller repertoire. Three approaches were used to assess repertoire richness: RTK rarefaction, the Chao1 estimator, and Recon v2.1 estimates of unobserved clonotypes. OLGA was used to compute generation probabilities for all TCRbeta clonotypes that the gDNA method yielded from a handful of donors. Entries here come from immuneACCESS through TCRdb and include only in-frame sequences with V and J called. Some clones fail to appear in such tables; in the studies checked, an unresolved V gene covers under half of the shortfall, and the cause of the remainder is unknown. Clone size and the V and J calls come from that table; the DNA yielded D and trimming. Present in this sample are approximately 980,000 clones, about three quarters of which were seen just once. Of the sample, around 1.5% is held by the ten largest clones.

The CDR3, from cysteine to phenylalanine, totals 14 residues. This entry keeps only the CDR3 DNA: 42 bases, framed from base 1. Per the germline V gene (reference sequence), SGHKS is the CDR1 and YYEKEE is the CDR2. Trimming takes 6 bases from V and 5 bases from J, and the germline ends sit 14 bases apart. Healthy HIV-negative adults with no recently reported acute infections or vaccinations were included as donors. Every donor was a Caucasian adult living in Nashville, Tennessee, USA. CD4+ T cells were enriched by magnetic negative selection; naive cells were then positively selected on CD45RA, and the negative fraction formed the memory subset. After blood collection by leukapheresis, PBMCs were isolated using Ficoll-Histopaque density gradient centrifugation and then cryopreserved in the vapor phase of liquid nitrogen. Analytical flow cytometry was used to check the purity and quantity of every magnetically sorted T cell population. From each sorted fraction, genomic DNA was isolated and quantified by UV absorbance on a Nanodrop 2000c.

Of note for this clone: There is no known antigen for this receptor. No much larger clone exists at a distance of one base, and base qualities are not known.

Findings and caveats that apply to the study as a whole: Sampling was limited to blood, and TCR repertoires in tissue likely differ from TCR repertoires in blood. When a few donors were compared, the shared fraction of clonotypes was about 5% for naive CD4, less than 4% for naive CD8, 2.3% for memory CD4, and less than 0.5% for memory CD8. Incomplete sequencing was indicated by rarefaction of sorted-subset datasets, despite the large sequencing depth. Naive subsets generally had larger estimated clonotype richness than memory subsets did. Based on pairwise subsampling, the degree of clonotype sharing among donors was expected to be affected by sequencing depth. Compared with non-shared clonotypes, clonotypes shared by all four sorted-subset donors had higher generation probabilities. Because the study included a small number of donors, the genetic and exposure-history diversity represented was limited.

The clonotype comes from a man in his late teens or twenties in good health. The material sequenced was memory CD4+ T cells sorted from blood. The sample's cell subset or site, from its label and the paper: CD45RA-negative fraction. The rearranged chain carries TRBV5-5 and TRBJ1-4, with the D segment identity uncertain. The CDR3 corresponds to CASIPSSGNEKLFF. The nucleotides read TGTGCCAGCATCCCCTCTTCTGGGAATGAAAAACTGTTTTTT.